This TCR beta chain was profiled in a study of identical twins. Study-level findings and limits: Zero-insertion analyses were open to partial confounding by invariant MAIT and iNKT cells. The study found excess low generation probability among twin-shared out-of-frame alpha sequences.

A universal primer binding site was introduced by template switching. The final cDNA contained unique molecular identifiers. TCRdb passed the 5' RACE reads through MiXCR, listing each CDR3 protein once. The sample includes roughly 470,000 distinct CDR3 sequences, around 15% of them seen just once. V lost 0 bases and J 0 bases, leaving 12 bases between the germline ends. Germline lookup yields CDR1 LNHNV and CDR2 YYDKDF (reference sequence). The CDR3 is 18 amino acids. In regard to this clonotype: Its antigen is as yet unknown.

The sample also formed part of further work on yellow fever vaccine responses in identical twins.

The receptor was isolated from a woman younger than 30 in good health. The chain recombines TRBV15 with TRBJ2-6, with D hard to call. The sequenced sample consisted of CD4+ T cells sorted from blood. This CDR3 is CATSRDRYGDSGANVLTF. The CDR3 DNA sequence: TGTGCCACCAGCAGAGATCGGTACGGTGACTCTGGGGCCAACGTCCTGACTTTC. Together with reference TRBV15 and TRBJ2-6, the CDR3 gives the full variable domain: DAMVIQNPRYQVTQFGKPVTLSCSQTLNHNVMYWYQQKSSQAPKLLFHYYDKDFNNEADTPDNFQSRRPNTSFCFLDIRSPGLGDTAMYLCATSRDRYGDSGANVLTFGAGSRLTVL.